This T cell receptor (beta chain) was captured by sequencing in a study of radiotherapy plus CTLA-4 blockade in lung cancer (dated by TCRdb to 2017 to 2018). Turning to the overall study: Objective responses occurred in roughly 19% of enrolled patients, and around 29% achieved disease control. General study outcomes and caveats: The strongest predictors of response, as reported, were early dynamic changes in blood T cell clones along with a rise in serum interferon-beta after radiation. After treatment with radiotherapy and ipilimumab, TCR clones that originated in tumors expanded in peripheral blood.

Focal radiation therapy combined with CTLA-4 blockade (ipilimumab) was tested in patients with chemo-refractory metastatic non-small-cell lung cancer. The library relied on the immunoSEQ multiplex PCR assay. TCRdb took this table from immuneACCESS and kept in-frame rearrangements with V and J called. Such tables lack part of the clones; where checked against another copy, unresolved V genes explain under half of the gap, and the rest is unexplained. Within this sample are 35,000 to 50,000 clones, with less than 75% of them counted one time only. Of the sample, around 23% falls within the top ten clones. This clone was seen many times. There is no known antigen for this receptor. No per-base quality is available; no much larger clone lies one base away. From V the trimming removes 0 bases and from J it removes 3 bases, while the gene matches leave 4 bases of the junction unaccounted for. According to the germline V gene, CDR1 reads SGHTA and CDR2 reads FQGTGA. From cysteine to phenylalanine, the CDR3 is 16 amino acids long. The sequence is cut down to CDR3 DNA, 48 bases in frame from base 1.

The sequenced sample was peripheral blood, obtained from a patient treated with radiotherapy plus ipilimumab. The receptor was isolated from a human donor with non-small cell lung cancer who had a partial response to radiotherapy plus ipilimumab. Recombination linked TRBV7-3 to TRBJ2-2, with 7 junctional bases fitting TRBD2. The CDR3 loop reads CASSLTTSRYTGELFF. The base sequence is TGTGCCAGCAGCTTAACGACTAGCCGCTACACCGGGGAGCTGTTTTTT.